The 12 T cell receptor beta chains reported below all come from one sample, sequenced in a study of blood T cell repertoires in COVID-19 (TCRdb year 2020). Library preparation was by the immunoSEQ multiplex PCR assay. TCRdb limited this immuneACCESS table to in-frame rearrangements with V and J called. A share of clones is missing; checked studies link under half to unresolved V genes, and the rest is unexplained. Within this sample are around 200,000 clones, with about 90% of them counted one time only. The ten largest clonotypes hold less than 25% of the sample. The sample was peripheral blood. The receptors here all came from a man between 70 and 80 years old with active or convalescent COVID-19.

The chain joins TRBV7-9 to TRBJ2-2; 12 bases are shared with TRBD2. The J segment lost 5 bases and the V segment lost 1 base, leaving 5 bases of the junction unmatched. Germline V CDR1 and CDR2: SEHNR, FQNEAQ (reference sequence). The CDR3 is 17 amino acids. The CDR3 bases are TGTGCCAGCAGCTTAGACCTAACTAGCGGGGGGACCGGGGAGCTGTTTTTT. It is translated as CASSLDLTSGGTGELFF.

This clone has ten or more counts. V usage is TRBV19 and J usage is TRBJ1-1; the D gene is possibly TRBD1 (5 bases). V dropped 5 bases and J dropped 1 base, with 11 bases sitting between them. The CDR3 is 14 amino acids. In germline, CDR1 is LNHDA, CDR2 SQIVND (reference sequence). Here the CDR3 DNA reads TGTGCCAGTAGTCCACGACAGCCGAACACTGAAGCTTTCTTT. Translation gives CASSPRQPNTEAFF.

Turning to this clone: Other nucleotide sequences from this sample produce the same CDR3. The rearrangement uses TRBV7-2 and TRBJ1-1; D perhaps matches TRBD1 (6 bases). V lost 4 bases and J lost 1, with 10 bases in between. Per germline, CDR1 SGHTA and CDR2 FQGNSA. The CDR3 has 14 residues. CDR3 residues: CASSSRGGNTEAFF. CDR3 nucleotide sequence: TGTGCCAGCAGCTCCAGGGGCGGGAACACTGAAGCTTTCTTT.

The gene calls are TRBV5-1 and TRBJ1-1, with D maybe TRBD1 (5 bases). The V gene lost 4 bases and the J gene lost 1 base, with 11 bases spanning the gap. The germline gives CDR1 SGHRS, CDR2 YFSETQ. This CDR3 has 14 amino acids. Here the CDR3 reads CASSARVGNTEAFF. CDR3 nucleotide sequence: TGCGCCAGCAGCGCCAGGGTCGGGAACACTGAAGCTTTCTTT.

The J gene is TRBJ1-5, the V gene TRBV28; 7 bases map to TRBD1. This CDR3 has 15 amino acids. V was clipped by 2 bases and J by 4 bases; unmatched bases: 5. Germline assignment: CDR1 MDHEN and CDR2 SYDVKM. This CDR3 reads CASSLGDSQNQPQHF. The CDR3 DNA reads as TGTGCCAGCAGTTTAGGGGACAGCCAAAATCAGCCCCAGCATTTT.

The chain is built from TRBV6-1 and TRBJ1-1; tentatively, D is TRBD1 (5 bases). Germline lookup yields CDR1 MNHNS and CDR2 SASEGT. This CDR3 has 17 residues. The germline V and J ends were trimmed by 0 bases and 1 base, with 15 bases remaining between them. The CDR3 loop is CASSEARVRQPNTEAFF. CDR3 bases: TGTGCCAGCAGTGAAGCACGCGTGAGACAGCCGAACACTGAAGCTTTCTTT.

The V gene is TRBV19, the J gene TRBJ1-5; unclear D gene. CDR3 length: 13 amino acids. Germline V gives CDR1 LNHDA, CDR2 SQIVND (reference sequence). Trimming took 4 bases from V and 9 from J, leaving 13 bases between them. The chain's CDR3 is CASSTGVQRPQHF. The CDR3 coding sequence is TGTGCCAGTAGTACCGGGGTCCAACGGCCCCAGCATTTT.

The V and J genes are TRBV29-1 and TRBJ2-2; 11 positions match TRBD1. V dropped 5 bases and J dropped 2; count of bases not matched to a gene: 1. The CDR3 has 14 amino acids. Germline-derived CDR1 and CDR2 are SQVTM and ANQGSEA. The CDR3: CSVRTGGNTGELFF. The CDR3 nucleotides read TGCAGCGTTAGGACAGGGGGCAACACCGGGGAGCTGTTTTTT.

The chain has TRBV19 and TRBJ1-5, with D maybe TRBD1 (5 bases). Germline V gene data show CDR1 as LNHDA and CDR2 as SQIVND (reference sequence). Trimming pared 7 bases from V and 7 bases from J, leaving 14 bases between. The CDR3 loop spans 13 amino acids. CDR3 protein: CASTSPQGQPQHF. CDR3 in DNA: TGTGCCAGTACCTCACCGCAGGGCCAGCCCCAGCATTTT.

The V and J genes are TRBV11-2 and TRBJ1-1; D possibly corresponds to TRBD1 (6 bases). The germline V and J ends were trimmed by 5 bases and 1 base, with 20 bases remaining between them. There are 17 residues in the CDR3. CDR1 and CDR2 from the germline V gene are SGHAT and FQNNGV. The CDR3 region is CASSPVGWGGRNTEAFF. CDR3 in DNA: TGTGCCAGCAGCCCGGTGGGATGGGGGGGCAGGAACACTGAAGCTTTCTTT.

The chain carries TRBV13 and TRBJ1-1; maybe TRBD1 (5 bases). V was cut by 2 bases and J by 5 bases, with 15 bases left in between. Germline V gives CDR1 PRHDT, CDR2 FYEKMQ (reference sequence). The CDR3 is 15 residues long. The CDR3 bases are TGTGCCAGCAGCTTAATGGACACCGTCGGGACTGAAGCTTTCTTT. This sequence encodes CASSLMDTVGTEAFF.

The genes are TRBV27 and TRBJ1-5, with a possible D match to TRBD1 (5 bases). Per the germline V gene, CDR1 is MNHEY and CDR2 is SMNVEV (reference sequence). This CDR3 comprises 15 residues. The V end was cut by 6 bases, the J end by 1 base, with 13 bases between. The CDR3 nucleotides are TGTGCCAGCAGGGATCAGGGTGGAAGCAATCAGCCCCAGCATTTT. Amino acid sequence: CASRDQGGSNQPQHF.